A single sample is the source of the 17 T cell receptor beta chains below, sequenced in a study of shared clonotypes between healthy human individuals. TCRdb keeps only in-frame clones here, not all; method: immunoSEQ multiplex PCR. The sample lists more than 2 million clones, roughly 95% occurring once. Material for sequencing was naive CD4+ T cells sorted from blood. Subset defined: CD45RA+ positively selected. These receptors all stem from a man aged 18-30 years in good health.

The rearrangement joins TRBV5-1 to TRBJ2-2; D not certain. CDR1 is SGHRS, CDR2 YFSETQ, per germline. V was shortened by 5 bases and J by 8 bases, with 13 bases between the two germline ends. This CDR3 has 13 amino acids. The CDR3 is CASRLSGSGELFF. The CDR3 DNA sequence: TGCGCCAGCAGATTGTCAGGATCGGGGGAGCTGTTTTTT.

The V gene is TRBV28, the J gene TRBJ1-3, with D hard to call. The CDR3 sequence is 13 residues long. Between the trimmed V and J ends, which lost 3 bases and 4 bases, there was a span of 7 bases. Germline V gives CDR1 MDHEN, CDR2 SYDVKM. The CDR3, as DNA: TGTGCCAGCAGTTTCTTGGCCGGAAACACCATATATTTT. Translating it yields CASSFLAGNTIYF.

The chain couples TRBV30 to TRBJ1-4; D remains ambiguous. This CDR3 comprises 16 residues. Between the trimmed V and J ends, which lost 5 bases and 5 bases, there was a span of 21 bases. The germline gives CDR1 GTSNPN, CDR2 SVGIG (reference sequence). The CDR3 here is CAWVPQGPRGNEKLFF. The CDR3 DNA is TGTGCCTGGGTCCCCCAAGGGCCCCGGGGAAATGAAAAACTGTTTTTT. Looking up the rest from reference TRBV30 and TRBJ1-4 gives the full variable domain: SQTIHQWPATLVQPVGSPLSLECTVEGTSNPNLYWYRQAAGRGLQLLFYSVGIGQISSEVPQNLSASRPQDRQFILSSKKLLLSDSGFYLCAWVPQGPRGNEKLFFGSGTQLSVL.

The V call is TRBV7-2, the J call TRBJ2-4; TRBD2 is a possible D gene (6 bases). The germline gives CDR1 SGHTA, CDR2 FQGNSA. V was clipped by 0 bases and J by 6 bases, with 12 bases between them. The CDR3 contains 15 residues. Written as DNA, the CDR3 is TGTGCCAGCAGCTTAGCACTAGGTAGCGGAAACATTCAGTACTTC. Amino acid sequence: CASSLALGSGNIQYF.

The chain combines TRBV19 with TRBJ1-2; no reliable D call. Germline-derived CDR1 and CDR2 are LNHDA and SQIVND (reference sequence). Trimming pared 3 bases from V and 8 bases from J, leaving 13 bases between. CDR3 length: 13 amino acids. This chain's CDR3 is CASSIRQFGGYTF. The CDR3 DNA follows: TGTGCCAGTAGTATCAGGCAGTTTGGCGGCTACACCTTC.

In the case of this clone: The sample contains more than one DNA sequence encoding this CDR3. The genes are TRBV18 and TRBJ2-5; D unclear. V dropped 2 bases and J dropped 2 bases, with 6 bases sitting between them. Per germline, CDR1 KGHSH and CDR2 LQKENI. This CDR3 has 13 amino acids. The CDR3 DNA follows: TGTGCCAGCTCACCAGGCAGGCAAGAGACCCAGTACTTC. This codes for CASSPGRQETQYF.

This rearrangement joins TRBV5-1 to TRBJ2-5; D gene ambiguous. This CDR3 has 13 residues. Germline CDR1 SGHRS, CDR2 YFSETQ. V lost 5 bases and J 7 bases, leaving 15 bases between the germline ends. CDR3 sequence reads: CASSEADFGTQYF. In DNA form, the CDR3 reads TGCGCCAGCAGTGAGGCTGATTTCGGGACCCAGTACTTC.

This rearrangement joins TRBV5-5 to TRBJ2-5; D gene uncertain. The germline V and J ends were trimmed by 0 bases and 1 base, with 13 bases remaining between them. Looked up from germline, CDR1 is SGHKS and CDR2 is YYEKEE (reference sequence). The CDR3 has 16 residues. The CDR3 spells CASSLGLGRIQETQYF. The CDR3 DNA is TGTGCCAGCAGCTTGGGGCTCGGCAGGATCCAAGAGACCCAGTACTTC. Combining the CDR3 with reference TRBV5-5 and TRBJ2-5 gives the whole variable domain DAGVTQSPTHLIKTRGQQVTLRCSPISGHKSVSWYQQVLGQGPQFIFQYYEKEERGRGNFPDRFSARQFPNYSSELNVNALLLGDSALYLCASSLGLGRIQETQYFGPGTRLLVL.

A note on this clone: Other DNA variants within this sample encode the same CDR3. The chain couples TRBV18 to TRBJ2-7, with 8 bases fitting TRBD1. Trimming took 1 base from V and 3 from J; bases not matched to a gene: 2. CDR3 length equals 14 residues. Germline V gives CDR1 KGHSH, CDR2 LQKENI. DNA of the CDR3: TGTGCCAGCTCACCACTACAGGGGGGCTACGAGCAGTACTTC. It is translated as CASSPLQGGYEQYF.

The CDR3 coding sequence is TGTGCCAGCAGAGACGGGGAGGGCGATGAGCAGTTCTTC. Amino acids: CASRDGEGDEQFF. V is TRBV6-1 and J is TRBJ2-1; 7 nucleotides match TRBD2. Germline V gene data show CDR1 as MNHNS and CDR2 as SASEGT. This CDR3 has 13 residues. Unmatched junction bases numbered 7, after V lost 6 bases and J lost 8 bases.

V usage is TRBV7-2 and J usage is TRBJ2-5; 7 nucleotides align to TRBD2. The CDR3 spans 15 residues. Germline lookup yields CDR1 SGHTA and CDR2 FQGNSA. V was pared by 5 bases and J by 1 base, with 7 bases of the junction left unmatched. CDR3 coding DNA: TGTGCCAGCAGCCCTAGTGGGAGGGGCCAAGAGACCCAGTACTTC. It is translated as CASSPSGRGQETQYF.

The chain employs TRBV30 and TRBJ1-1; 10 positions match TRBD1. J gave up 4 bases and V 7 bases, and 6 bases lay outside the gene matches. CDR1 is GTSNPN and CDR2 is SVGIG in the germline V gene (reference sequence). CDR3 size: 13 residues. The CDR3 DNA sequence: TGTGCCTTGCGACAGGGGGCAGGCACTGAAGCTTTCTTT. This gives the protein CALRQGAGTEAFF.

This chain connects TRBV2 to TRBJ1-2; 9 bases fit TRBD1. V lost 6 bases and J lost 0; bases outside the gene matches: 14. CDR1 is SNHLY, CDR2 FYNNEI, per germline. This CDR3 has 18 residues. CDR3 residues: CASSEPGTGKGSNYGYTF. The DNA for the CDR3 is TGTGCCAGCAGCGAACCCGGGACAGGGAAGGGGTCTAACTATGGCTACACCTTC.

This chain links TRBV25-1 with TRBJ2-3; the match to TRBD2 covers 9 bases. Germline CDR1 is MGHDK and CDR2 is SYGVNS. Germline trimming cut 5 bases from V and 0 bases from J; bases unmatched to any gene: 0. The CDR3 has 14 amino acids. The CDR3 nucleotides read TGTGCCAGCAGTACTAGCGGGAGCACAGATACGCAGTATTTT. Its protein product is CASSTSGSTDTQYF. Full variable domain (missing parts from reference TRBV25-1 and TRBJ2-3): EADIYQTPRYLVIGTGKKITLECSQTMGHDKMYWYQQDPGMELHLIHYSYGVNSTEKGDLSSESTVSRIRTEHFPLTLESARPSHTSQYLCASSTSGSTDTQYFGPGTRLTVL.

The chain is built from TRBV10-1 and TRBJ2-3; TRBD2 matches 14 bases. V was clipped by 7 bases and J by 4 bases; unmatched bases: 4. The CDR3 is 15 residues long. From germline, CDR1 is WNHNN and CDR2 SYGVQD (reference sequence). In DNA, the CDR3 is TGCGCCAGCATGGGGACTAGCGGGGGCTCAGATACGCAGTATTTT. Residues: CASMGTSGGSDTQYF.

The rearrangement joins TRBV10-3 to TRBJ2-3; no reliable D call. The V and J ends lost 4 bases and 0 bases respectively, with 11 bases between them. CDR1 is ENHRY and CDR2 is SYGVKD in the germline V gene. The CDR3 runs 15 residues. CDR3 residues: CAISGVDPSTDTQYF. CDR3 nucleotide sequence: TGTGCCATCAGTGGAGTAGACCCTAGCACAGATACGCAGTATTTT.

The chain employs TRBV10-2 and TRBJ1-5, with D possibly TRBD1 on 6 matching bases. CDR3 size: 11 residues. Trimming shortened V by 4 bases and J by 12 bases, and 10 bases separated the two germline ends. The germline gives CDR1 WSHSY, CDR2 SAAADI. The CDR3 DNA is TGCGCCAGCAGTGCCGGGACAAACCAGCATTTT. The encoded protein is CASSAGTNQHF.